Sequencing of this TCR beta chain was carried out in a study of regulatory dendritic cells for organ transplantation. Points from the study as a whole: Considerable individual heterogeneity was seen in alloreactive memory CD8+ T cells. Memory CD8+ clonal expansion seemed more limited with regulatory than mature dendritic cells.

Turning to this clone: Its antigen is unknown.

Using immunoSEQ multiplex PCR, the repertoire was profiled, and TCRdb retains in-frame clones only, with some absent. The sample lists just under 8,000 clones, roughly 67% occurring once. V dropped 2 bases and J dropped 0 bases, with 14 bases sitting between them. The CDR3 runs to 17 residues. CDR1 is MNHNS and CDR2 is SASEGT in the germline V gene. Allogeneic regulatory or mature dendritic cells were co-cultured for less than six days with CFSE-labeled sorted T cells at 1:10. This chain links TRBV6-1 with TRBJ1-5, with TRBD1 as a possible D gene (6 bases). Sample: memory CD4+ T cells from blood cultured with dendritic cells. Subset meaning: CD45RO+ memory T cells. The sequence was collected from a human donor in good health. In nucleotides, the CDR3 is TGTGCCAGCAGTGAACGTTTAAGGACAGTTAGCAATCAGCCCCAGCATTTT. Translation gives CASSERLRTVSNQPQHF.